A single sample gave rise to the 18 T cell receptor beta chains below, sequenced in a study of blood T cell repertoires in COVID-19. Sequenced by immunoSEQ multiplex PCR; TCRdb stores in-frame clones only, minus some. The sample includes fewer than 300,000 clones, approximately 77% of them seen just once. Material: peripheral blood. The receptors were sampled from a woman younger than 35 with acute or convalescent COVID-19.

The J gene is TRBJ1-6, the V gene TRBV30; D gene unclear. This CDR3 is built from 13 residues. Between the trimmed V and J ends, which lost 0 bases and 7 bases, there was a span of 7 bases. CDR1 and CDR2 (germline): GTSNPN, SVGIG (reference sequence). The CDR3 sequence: CAWSVTENSPLHF. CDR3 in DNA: TGTGCCTGGAGTGTCACGGAGAATTCACCCCTCCACTTT.

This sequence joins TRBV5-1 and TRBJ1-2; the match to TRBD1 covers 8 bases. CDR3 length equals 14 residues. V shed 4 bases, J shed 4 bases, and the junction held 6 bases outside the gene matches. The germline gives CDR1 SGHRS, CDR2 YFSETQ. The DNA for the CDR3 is TGCGCCAGCAGCATGACAGGGGCTACCTATGGCTACACCTTC. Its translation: CASSMTGATYGYTF.

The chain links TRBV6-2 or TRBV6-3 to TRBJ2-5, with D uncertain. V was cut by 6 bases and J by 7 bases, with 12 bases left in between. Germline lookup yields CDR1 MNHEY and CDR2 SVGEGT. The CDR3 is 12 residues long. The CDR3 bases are TGTGCCAGCAGCTCCCCTTCCGGGACCCAGTACTTC. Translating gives CASSSPSGTQYF.

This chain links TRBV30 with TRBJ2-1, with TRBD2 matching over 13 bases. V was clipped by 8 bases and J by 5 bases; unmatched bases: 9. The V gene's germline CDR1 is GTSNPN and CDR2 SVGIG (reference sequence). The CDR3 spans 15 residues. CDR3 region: CAREEGLAGHNEQFF. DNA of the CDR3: TGTGCCAGGGAAGAGGGACTAGCGGGACACAATGAGCAGTTCTTC.

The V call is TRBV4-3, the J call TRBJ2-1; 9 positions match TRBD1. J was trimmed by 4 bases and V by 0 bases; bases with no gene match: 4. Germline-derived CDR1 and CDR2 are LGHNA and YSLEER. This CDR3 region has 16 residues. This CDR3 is CASSQEAGTGYNEQFF. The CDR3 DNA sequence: TGCGCCAGCAGCCAAGAAGCCGGGACAGGGTACAATGAGCAGTTCTTC.

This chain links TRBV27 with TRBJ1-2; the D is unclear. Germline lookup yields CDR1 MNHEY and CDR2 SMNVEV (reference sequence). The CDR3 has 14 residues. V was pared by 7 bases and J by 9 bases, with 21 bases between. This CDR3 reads CASTTSGGLESYTF. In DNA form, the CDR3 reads TGTGCCAGCACCACTTCGGGAGGGTTGGAAAGCTACACCTTC.

CDR3 sequence reads: CASSDRTSGRAVLGEQFF. The CDR3 DNA follows: TGTGCCAGCAGTGACCGGACTAGCGGGAGGGCCGTTTTAGGTGAGCAGTTCTTC. The genes are TRBV6-1 and TRBJ2-1, with 15 bases lining up with TRBD2. Germline V gene data show CDR1 as MNHNS and CDR2 as SASEGT. The CDR3 sequence is 18 residues long. V shed 3 bases, J shed 9 bases, and the junction held 12 bases outside the gene matches.

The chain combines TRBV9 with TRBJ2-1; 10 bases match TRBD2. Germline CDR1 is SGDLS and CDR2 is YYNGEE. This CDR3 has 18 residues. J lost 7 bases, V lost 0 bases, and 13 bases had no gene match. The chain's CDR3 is CASSVGSLAGASGNEQFF. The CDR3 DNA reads TGTGCCAGCAGCGTAGGGTCCCTAGCGGGGGCCTCCGGTAATGAGCAGTTCTTC. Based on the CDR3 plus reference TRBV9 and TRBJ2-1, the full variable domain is DSGVTQTPKHLITATGQRVTLRCSPRSGDLSVYWYQQSLDQGLQFLIQYYNGEERAKGNILERFSAQQFPDLHSELNLSSLELGDSALYFCASSVGSLAGASGNEQFFGPGTRLTVL.

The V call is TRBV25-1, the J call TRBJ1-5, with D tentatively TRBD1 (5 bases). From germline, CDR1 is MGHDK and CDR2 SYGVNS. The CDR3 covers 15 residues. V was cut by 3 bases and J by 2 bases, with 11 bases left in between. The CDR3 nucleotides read TGTGCCAGCAGTGAGGGGCAGGGTGGCAATCAGCCCCAGCATTTT. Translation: CASSEGQGGNQPQHF.

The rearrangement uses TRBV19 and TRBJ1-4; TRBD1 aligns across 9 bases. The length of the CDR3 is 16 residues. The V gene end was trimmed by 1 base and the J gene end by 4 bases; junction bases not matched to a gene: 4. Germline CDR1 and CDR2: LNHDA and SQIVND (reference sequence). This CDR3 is CASSIGTGGINEKLFF. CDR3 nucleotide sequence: TGTGCCAGTAGTATAGGCACAGGGGGCATTAATGAAAAACTGTTTTTT.

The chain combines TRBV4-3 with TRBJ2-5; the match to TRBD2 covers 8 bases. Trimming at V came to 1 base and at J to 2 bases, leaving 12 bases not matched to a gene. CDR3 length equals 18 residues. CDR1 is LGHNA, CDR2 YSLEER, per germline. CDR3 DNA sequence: TGCGCCAGCAGCCAAGGGGGGGCTAGCGGGCGAGGGCAAGAGACCCAGTACTTC. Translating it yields CASSQGGASGRGQETQYF.

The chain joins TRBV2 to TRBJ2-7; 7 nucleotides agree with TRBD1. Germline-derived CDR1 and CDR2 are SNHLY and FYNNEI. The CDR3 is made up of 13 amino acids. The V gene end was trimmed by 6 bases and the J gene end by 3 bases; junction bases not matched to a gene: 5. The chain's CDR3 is CASREDRNYEQYF. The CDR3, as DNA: TGTGCCAGCAGGGAGGACAGGAACTACGAGCAGTACTTC.

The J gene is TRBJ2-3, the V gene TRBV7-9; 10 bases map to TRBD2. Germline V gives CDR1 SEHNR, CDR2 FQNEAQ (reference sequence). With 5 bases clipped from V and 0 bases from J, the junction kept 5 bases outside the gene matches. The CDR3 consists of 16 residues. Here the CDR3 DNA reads TGTGCCAGCAGCCCCTCTAGCGGGAGTAGCACAGATACGCAGTATTTT. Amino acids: CASSPSSGSSTDTQYF.

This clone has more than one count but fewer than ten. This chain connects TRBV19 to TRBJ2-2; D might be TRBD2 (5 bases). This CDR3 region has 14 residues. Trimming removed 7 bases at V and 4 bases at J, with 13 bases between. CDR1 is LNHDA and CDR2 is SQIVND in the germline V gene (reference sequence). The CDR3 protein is CASTVLRGTGELFF. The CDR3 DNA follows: TGTGCCAGTACCGTACTTCGGGGCACCGGGGAGCTGTTTTTT. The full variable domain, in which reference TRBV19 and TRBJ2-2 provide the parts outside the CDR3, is DGGITQSPKYLFRKEGQNVTLSCEQNLNHDAMYWYRQDPGQGLRLIYYSQIVNDFQKGDIAEGYSVSREKKESFPLTVTSAQKNPTAFYLCASTVLRGTGELFFGEGSRLTVL.

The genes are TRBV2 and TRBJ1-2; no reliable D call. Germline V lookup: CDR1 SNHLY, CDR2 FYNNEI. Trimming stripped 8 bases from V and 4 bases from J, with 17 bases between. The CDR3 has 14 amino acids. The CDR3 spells CASVAGLSTYGYTF. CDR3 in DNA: TGTGCCAGCGTGGCGGGGTTGTCAACCTATGGCTACACCTTC.

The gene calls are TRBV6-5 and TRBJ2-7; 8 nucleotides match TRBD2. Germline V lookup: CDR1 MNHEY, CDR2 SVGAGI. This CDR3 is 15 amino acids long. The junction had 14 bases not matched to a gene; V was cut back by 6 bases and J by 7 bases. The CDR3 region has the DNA TGTGCCAGCAGATTTGGGCTAGCGGGTTCGGGGGAGCAGTACTTC. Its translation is CASRFGLAGSGEQYF.

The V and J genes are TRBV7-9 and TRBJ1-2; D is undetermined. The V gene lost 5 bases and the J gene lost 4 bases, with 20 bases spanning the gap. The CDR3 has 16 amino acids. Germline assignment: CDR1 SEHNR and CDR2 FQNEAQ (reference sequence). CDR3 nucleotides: TGTGCCAGCAGCCTCTCGTTGATCCTTCTAAGCTATGGCTACACCTTC. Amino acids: CASSLSLILLSYGYTF.

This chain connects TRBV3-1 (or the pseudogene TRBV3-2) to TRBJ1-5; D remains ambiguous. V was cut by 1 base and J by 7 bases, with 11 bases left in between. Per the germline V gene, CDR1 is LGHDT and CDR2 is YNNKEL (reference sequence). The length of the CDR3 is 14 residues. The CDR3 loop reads CASSQVAGEQPQHF. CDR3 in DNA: TGTGCCAGCAGCCAAGTCGCCGGGGAGCAGCCCCAGCATTTT.